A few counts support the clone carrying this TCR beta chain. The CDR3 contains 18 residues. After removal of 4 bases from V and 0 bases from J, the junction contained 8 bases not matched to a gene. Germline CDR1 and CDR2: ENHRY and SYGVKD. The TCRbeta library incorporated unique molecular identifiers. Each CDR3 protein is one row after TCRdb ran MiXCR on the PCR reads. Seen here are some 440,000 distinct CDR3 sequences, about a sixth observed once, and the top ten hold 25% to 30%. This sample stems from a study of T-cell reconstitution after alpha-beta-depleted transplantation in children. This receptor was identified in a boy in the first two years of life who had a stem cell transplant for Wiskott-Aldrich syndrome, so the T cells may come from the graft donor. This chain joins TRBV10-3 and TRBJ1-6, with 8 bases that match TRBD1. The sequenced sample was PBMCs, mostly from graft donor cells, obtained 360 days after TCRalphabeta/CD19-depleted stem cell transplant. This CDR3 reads CAISAGGTRSSYNSPLHF. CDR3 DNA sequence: TGTGCCATCAGTGCAGGGGGCACTAGGAGCTCCTATAATTCACCCCTCCACTTT.